These 15 T cell receptor beta chains were all obtained from the same sample, sequenced in a study of OX40 agonist ivuxolimab in advanced cancers. Profiling relied on immunoSEQ multiplex PCR, and the TCRdb table lists in-frame clones only, not all of them. The repertoire holds nearly 65,000 clones, with roughly nine tenths as singletons. The source material was CD4+ or CD8+ T cells sorted from blood, sampled in a trial of the OX40 agonist ivuxolimab. Source of these receptors: an adult with an advanced solid tumor such as melanoma, head and neck, liver or kidney cancer.

The chain couples TRBV27 to TRBJ1-2; no definite D call. The V end lost 6 bases, the J end lost 1 base, and 27 bases lay between the germline ends. CDR1 and CDR2 (germline): MNHEY, SMNVEV (reference sequence). This CDR3 is built from 19 residues. The CDR3, as DNA: TGTGCCAGCAGGTCGAATACTTTGGACGTTTTCCCCCTTAACTATGGCTACACCTTC. Protein: CASRSNTLDVFPLNYGYTF.

The genes are TRBV21-1 and TRBJ1-1. TRBV21-1 is given as a pseudogene. The CDR3 contains 13 residues. The CDR3 reads CASSKKGYTEAFF. Here the CDR3 DNA reads TGTGCCAGCAGCAAAAAGGGTTACACTGAAGCTTTCTTT.

The rearrangement links TRBV7-9 to TRBJ2-3; tentatively, D is TRBD1 or TRBD2 (5 bases each). The CDR3 is 16 residues long. Trimming removed 2 bases from V and 0 bases from J, with 12 bases in between. Germline V CDR1 and CDR2: SEHNR, FQNEAQ (reference sequence). The CDR3 nucleotides are TGTGCCAGCAGCTTACAGTTGGGGGTTAGCACAGATACGCAGTATTTT. This translates into CASSLQLGVSTDTQYF.

V usage is TRBV6-6 and J usage is TRBJ2-2; D might be TRBD2 (6 bases). The V end was cut by 2 bases, the J end by 5 bases, with 12 bases between. CDR1 and CDR2 (germline): MNHNY, SVGAGI (reference sequence). The CDR3 spans 15 residues. Written as DNA, the CDR3 is TGTGCCAGCAGTTACCCCGGGACTTCAACCGGGGAGCTGTTTTTT. It yields the protein CASSYPGTSTGELFF.

The chain employs TRBV5-6 and TRBJ2-2; D is ambiguous. V lost 0 bases and J 6 bases, leaving 3 bases between the germline ends. Germline loops: CDR1 SGHDT, CDR2 YYEEEE. The CDR3 is made up of 12 amino acids. DNA of the CDR3: TGTGCCAGCAGCTTGGGGCCCGGGGAGCTGTTTTTT. Translated: CASSLGPGELFF.

V and J are TRBV7-9 and TRBJ2-3, with D perhaps TRBD1 or TRBD2 (5 bases each). Trimming took off 1 base at V and 4 bases at J, with 9 bases between the two ends. Germline assignment: CDR1 SEHNR and CDR2 FQNEAQ (reference sequence). The CDR3 runs to 14 residues. In DNA, the CDR3 is TGTGCCAGCAGCTTAGTAGGGGACGCAGATACGCAGTATTTT. Its protein product is CASSLVGDADTQYF.

This clone was counted a single time. This chain links TRBV25-1 with TRBJ2-7, with D possibly being TRBD2 (5 bases). The CDR3 sequence is 12 residues long. Germline CDR1 MGHDK, CDR2 SYGVNS. V lost 2 bases to trimming and J lost 9 bases, with 11 bases between them. The DNA for the CDR3 is TGTGCCAGCAGTGAAGGCACGGCGGGGCAGTACTTC. Encoded protein: CASSEGTAGQYF.

As for this clone: Relative to the germline gene, one junction end is altered; a read error may explain this. This chain links TRBV4-1 with TRBJ2-1; D is unclear. The CDR3 extends over 13 amino acids. Germline-derived CDR1 and CDR2 are MGHRA and YSYEKL. The CDR3 DNA reads TGCGCCAGCAGCCAAAACGGACCTCCCGGCCCGGTCTTC. Its protein is CASSQNGPPGPVF.

This chain joins TRBV9 and TRBJ1-1, with 7 bases that match TRBD1. The CDR3 has 14 amino acids. V trimming: 0 bases; J trimming: 7 bases; junction bases outside the gene matches: 6. Germline assignment: CDR1 SGDLS and CDR2 YYNGEE. The CDR3 region has the DNA TGTGCCAGCAGCGTAGTTGGAGGGGACAGTGAAGCTTTCTTT. Translating gives CASSVVGGDSEAFF.

This clone was observed a handful of times. This chain links TRBV5-4 with TRBJ1-2; D remains ambiguous. The ends were cut back, 1 base at V and 4 bases at J, with 14 bases in the middle. The CDR3 extends over 15 amino acids. Germline V lookup: CDR1 SGHNT, CDR2 YYREEE (reference sequence). The CDR3 DNA follows: TGTGCCAGCAGCTTGTTGGGCACGGCACCCTATGGCTACACCTTC. Its translation is CASSLLGTAPYGYTF. Looking up the rest from reference TRBV5-4 and TRBJ1-2 gives the full variable domain: ETGVTQSPTHLIKTRGQQVTLRCSSQSGHNTVSWYQQALGQGPQFIFQYYREEENGRGNFPPRFSGLQFPNYSSELNVNALELDDSALYLCASSLLGTAPYGYTFGSGTRLTVV.

V and J are TRBV27 and TRBJ2-7, with D perhaps matching TRBD1 (6 bases). With 4 bases removed from V and 1 base from J, the gap between germline ends came to 17 bases. CDR3 size: 16 residues. Germline V CDR1 and CDR2: MNHEY, SMNVEV (reference sequence). The CDR3 is CASSSWTDQPSYEQYF. The CDR3 coding sequence is TGTGCCAGCAGTTCCTGGACAGATCAACCTTCCTACGAGCAGTACTTC.

The chain recombines TRBV13 with TRBJ2-1; no definite D call. The CDR3 runs 12 residues. Trimming cost V 3 bases and J 9 bases, with 9 bases left between them. CDR1 and CDR2 (germline): PRHDT, FYEKMQ (reference sequence). The CDR3, as DNA: TGTGCCAGCAGCTTCCCGTCCGGTGAGCAGTTCTTC. Amino acid sequence: CASSFPSGEQFF.

This chain joins TRBV12-5 and TRBJ2-5; D call uncertain. The CDR3 runs to 18 residues. The germline V gene has CDR1 LGHNT and CDR2 FRNRAP. V gave up 3 bases and J gave up 5 bases, with 25 bases separating them. The CDR3, as DNA: TGTGCTAGTGGTTTTTCCCCCCCCCAACACGGGTCGGATGAGACCCAGTACTTC. It codes for CASGFSPPQHGSDETQYF.

The CDR3 nucleotides read TGCAGCGTTGCCGGCCAGGCTAGCGGGAGGCTCTCCTACGAGCAGTACTTC. Translated, it gives CSVAGQASGRLSYEQYF. The V and J genes are TRBV29-1 and TRBJ2-7; 11 bases fit TRBD2. The CDR3 covers 17 residues. V trimming: 4 bases; J trimming: 0 bases; junction bases outside the gene matches: 11. Germline V lookup: CDR1 SQVTM, CDR2 ANQGSEA.

The chain employs TRBV6-5 and TRBJ2-2; possible D gene TRBD1, 6 bases. Trimming removed 0 bases from V and 7 bases from J, with 6 bases in between. Germline CDR1 and CDR2: MNHEY and SVGAGI. CDR3 length equals 13 residues. CDR3: CASSYSTGGELFF. CDR3 DNA: TGTGCCAGCAGTTACTCGACAGGCGGGGAGCTGTTTTTT.